This T cell receptor beta chain originates from a study of cytomegalovirus exposure and HLA in healthy donors. The PCR was carried out with 60 Vbeta primers and 13 Jbeta primers. The method was immunoSEQ multiplex PCR; TCRdb's version includes in-frame clones alone and lacks a portion of them. The sample yields about 31,000 clones, about 67% seen once. CDR3 length equals 16 residues. V was pared by 1 base and J by 8 bases, with 9 bases of the junction left unmatched. Germline V gene data show CDR1 as SGDLS and CDR2 as YYNGEE. Findings and caveats of the study: An analysis was carried out later, and it reportedly showed fewer N-insertions in an Asian-associated ancestry cluster than the roughly 700-donor mean. According to the study, some 160 TCR beta chains were cytomegalovirus-associated. Highly shared sequence variants in one cluster were likely a sequencing artifact.

This clone has a handful of counts. Its specificity is unknown. This TCR was sampled from a man between 40 and 49 years old in good health and CMV-seropositive. Sequenced sample: PBMCs. V and J are TRBV9 and TRBJ2-2; 9 nucleotides agree with TRBD2. The CDR3 here is CASSVPSGARPGELFF. Here the CDR3 DNA reads TGTGCCAGCAGCGTACCTAGCGGGGCTAGGCCTGGGGAGCTGTTTTTT.